Each of the 4 T cell receptor beta chains below was sequenced from the same sample in a study of CD8+ T cells in alopecia areata. cDNA prepared by RNA extraction and subsequent reverse transcription served as the template for sequencing. TCRdb keeps only in-frame clones here, not all; method: immunoSEQ multiplex PCR. The sample lists about 110,000 clones, 55% to 70% occurring once. The sequenced sample consisted of NKG2D-low CD8+ T cells sorted from blood. The receptors shown here come from a human donor with alopecia areata.

The V call is TRBV4-1, the J call TRBJ2-7, with D unclear. V lost 0 bases, J lost 2 bases, and 8 bases lay in between. Germline V gene lookup returns CDR1 MGHRA and CDR2 YSYEKL. This CDR3 comprises 14 residues. CDR3 nucleotide sequence: TGCGCCAGCAGCCAAGATGTCGCTGCCTACGAGCAGTACTTC. The encoded protein is CASSQDVAAYEQYF.

V is TRBV15 and J is TRBJ2-3; D might be TRBD1 (6 bases). V dropped 0 bases and J dropped 1 base, with 11 bases sitting between them. Per the germline V gene, CDR1 is LNHNV and CDR2 is YYDKDF (reference sequence). This CDR3 spans 16 amino acids. The CDR3 bases are TGTGCCACCAGCAGAGATCTGGGGGCAGGCACAGATACGCAGTATTTT. It is translated as CATSRDLGAGTDTQYF.

In its sample, this clone was seen a few times. This chain joins TRBV28 and TRBJ2-7; 7 positions agree with TRBD1. V dropped 6 bases and J dropped 6; count of bases not matched to a gene: 11. The CDR3 loop spans 14 amino acids. Germline V gene sequence: CDR1 MDHEN, CDR2 SYDVKM. This CDR3 reads CASRDGTDLSEQYF. The CDR3 DNA sequence: TGTGCCAGCAGGGACGGGACAGATCTCTCCGAGCAGTACTTC.

The gene calls are TRBV6-1 and TRBJ2-7, with D tentatively TRBD2 (6 bases). Trimming stripped 3 bases from V and 0 bases from J, with 15 bases between. The CDR3 length is 16 residues. The germline V gene encodes CDR1 MNHNS and CDR2 SASEGT. The CDR3: CASSDPRRDPSYEQYF. The CDR3 DNA sequence: TGTGCCAGCAGTGACCCCAGGCGGGACCCCTCCTACGAGCAGTACTTC.